The 27 T cell receptor beta chains in this list originate from one sample, sequenced in a study of identical twins (dated by TCRdb to 2016 to 2017). Library preparation was by 5' RACE. For sequencing, an Illumina HiSeq 2000 was employed. The public reads were run again by TCRdb, first through fastp at Q25 and then through MiXCR, and only productive beta chains were kept. Each CDR3 protein appears once, grouped with its most common genes and DNA. A total of more than 650,000 distinct CDR3 sequences appear in this sample, 5.5% to 6.5% of them only once. Under 2% of the sample belongs to the ten largest clones. Sequencing was carried out using naive T cells sorted from blood. The label giving this sample's cell subset or site can be read as: cells isolated with a human naive T-cell isolation kit. The receptor source for this set is a man aged 18-30 years in good health.

J is TRBJ1-6 and V is TRBV5-1; tentatively, D is TRBD1 (6 bases). The CDR3 runs to 14 residues. Trimming removed 0 bases from V and 8 bases from J, with 9 bases in between. CDR1 and CDR2 from the germline V gene are SGHRS and YFSETQ. The CDR3 region has the DNA TGCGCCAGCAGCTTGGGGGGGGCGGATTCACCCCTCCACTTT. This codes for CASSLGGADSPLHF.

This clonotype has ten or more counts. The CDR3 DNA sequence: TGTGCCAGCAGCGTAGGACTGGACACCGGGGAGCTGTTTTTT. It yields the protein CASSVGLDTGELFF. The V call is TRBV9, the J call TRBJ2-2, with D unresolved. The CDR3 has 14 residues. V lost 0 bases, J lost 3 bases, and 6 bases lay in between. CDR1 and CDR2 from the germline V gene are SGDLS and YYNGEE.

There are many counts of this clonotype. The V gene is TRBV20-1, the J gene TRBJ2-3; TRBD2 agrees at 7 bases. The germline gives CDR1 DFQATT, CDR2 SNEGSKA (reference sequence). V shed 5 bases and J 3 bases; nucleotides not matched to a gene: 8. The CDR3 consists of 14 residues. The CDR3 DNA follows: TGCAGTGCTTACGTGGCTAGCGGAACAGATACGCAGTATTTT. Protein sequence: CSAYVASGTDTQYF.

This clonotype was seen at least ten times. This CDR3 reads CSARKEFKGQFF. CDR3 coding DNA: TGCAGTGCTAGGAAAGAATTTAAGGGGCAGTTCTTC. This chain uses TRBV20-1 with TRBJ2-1, with D hard to call. The CDR3 consists of 12 residues. The V end was cut by 3 bases, the J end by 12 bases, with 15 bases between. CDR1 DFQATT and CDR2 SNEGSKA come from the germline V gene (reference sequence).

This clonotype has ten or more counts. The V gene is TRBV15, the J gene TRBJ2-7, with D possibly matching TRBD1 (6 bases). The ends were cut back, 3 bases at V and 4 bases at J, with 16 bases in the middle. Germline assignment: CDR1 LNHNV and CDR2 YYDKDF (reference sequence). CDR3 length equals 15 residues. DNA of the CDR3: TGTGCCACCAGCAGTCCCCCAGGGGCTACGTACGAGCAGTACTTC. This encodes CATSSPPGATYEQYF.

This clonotype has ten or more counts. V gene TRBV18 combines with J gene TRBJ1-1; D unclear. Trimming removed 3 bases from V and 5 bases from J, with 13 bases in between. The CDR3 extends over 14 amino acids. Germline CDR1 KGHSH, CDR2 LQKENI. The CDR3 nucleotides read TGTGCCAGCTCACCGTTGCTTCCGGGGACTGAAGCTTTCTTT. It encodes CASSPLLPGTEAFF.

In this sample, this clonotype turned up a few times. The V call is TRBV7-2, the J call TRBJ2-7, with 10 bases lining up with TRBD1. The CDR3 totals 15 residues. Germline CDR1 SGHTA, CDR2 FQGNSA. J lost 4 bases, V lost 6 bases, and 9 bases had no gene match. In nucleotides, the CDR3 is TGTGCCAGCAGGGGGCGCGGGACAGGGGTATACGAGCAGTACTTC. Its translation is CASRGRGTGVYEQYF.

This clonotype has ten or more counts. The chain uses TRBV11-2 and TRBJ2-5; unclear D gene. The length of the CDR3 is 13 residues. V was clipped by 3 bases and J by 4 bases, with 9 bases between them. The germline gives CDR1 SGHAT, CDR2 FQNNGV. CDR3 protein: CASSFGFAETQYF. The CDR3, as DNA: TGTGCCAGCAGCTTTGGTTTCGCAGAGACCCAGTACTTC.

This clonotype was seen many times. The chain has TRBV29-1 and TRBJ2-1; no reliable D call. In germline, CDR1 is SQVTM, CDR2 ANQGSEA. The CDR3 consists of 14 residues. V was clipped by 4 bases and J by 0 bases, with 10 bases between them. The DNA of the CDR3 is TGCAGCGTTGGGATGTTGAGCTCCTACAATGAGCAGTTCTTC. The encoded protein is CSVGMLSSYNEQFF.

This clonotype was counted between two and nine times. This sequence joins TRBV24-1 and TRBJ1-2; D unresolved. This CDR3 is built from 13 residues. Trimming shortened V by 5 bases and J by 5 bases, and 11 bases separated the two germline ends. Per the germline V gene, CDR1 is KGHDR and CDR2 is SFDVKD. The CDR3 DNA reads TGTGCCACCAGTGTAGGCAGAGAATATGGCTACACCTTC. Protein sequence: CATSVGREYGYTF.

The chain uses TRBV20-1 and TRBJ2-2, with D uncertain. Trimming left V 2 bases short and J 1 base short, with 11 bases between. Germline lookup yields CDR1 DFQATT and CDR2 SNEGSKA (reference sequence). This CDR3 contains 15 residues. CDR3 residues: CSARTSPGNTGELFF. Written as DNA, the CDR3 is TGCAGTGCTAGAACCTCCCCCGGGAACACCGGGGAGCTGTTTTTT.

This rearrangement joins TRBV7-2 to TRBJ2-3; 9 bases line up with TRBD2. The V and J ends lost 5 bases and 10 bases, in that order; junction bases with no gene match: 13. This CDR3 has 15 amino acids. CDR1 and CDR2 from the germline V gene are SGHTA and FQGNSA. CDR3 sequence (DNA): TGTGCCAGCAGCAGCGGGGGGCGGGAGGGGAAGTCGCAGTATTTT. As protein: CASSSGGREGKSQYF.

This clonotype showed up just a few times. This chain links TRBV2 with TRBJ2-3, with 7 bases aligning to TRBD2. The CDR3 is 14 amino acids. CDR1 SNHLY and CDR2 FYNNEI come from the germline V gene. The V gene end was trimmed by 9 bases and the J gene end by 4 bases; junction bases not matched to a gene: 10. In DNA form, the CDR3 reads TGTGCCAGGGGCCCCAGCGGGACCCCAGATACGCAGTATTTT. Its protein product is CARGPSGTPDTQYF.

About this clonotype: The CDR3 end shows no conserved phenylalanine or tryptophan, and so a read error is likely. The chain links TRBV11-2 to TRBJ2-2, with D possibly matching TRBD1 (7 bases). The CDR3 spans 15 residues. Between the trimmed V and J ends, which lost 4 bases and 3 bases, there was a span of 12 bases. Germline CDR1 is SGHAT and CDR2 is FQNNGV. For the CDR3, the DNA is TGTGCCAGCAGCTATATCAGGGGGGACACCGGGGAGCTGTTTTGT. As protein: CASSYIRGDTGELFC.

This clonotype was found many times. This chain uses TRBV6-1 with TRBJ1-4, with 7 bases aligning to TRBD1. V lost 4 bases and J lost 6; bases outside the gene matches: 5. CDR1 and CDR2 (germline): MNHNS, SASEGT. The CDR3 has 14 amino acids. CDR3 in amino acids: CASSATGADEKLFF. Here the CDR3 DNA reads TGTGCCAGCAGTGCAACAGGGGCTGATGAAAAACTGTTTTTT.

At least ten counts were recorded for this clonotype. The gene calls are TRBV28 and TRBJ1-5, with D possibly being TRBD1 (5 bases). From germline, CDR1 is MDHEN and CDR2 SYDVKM. V was trimmed by 2 bases and J by 4 bases, leaving 9 bases between them. This CDR3 has 14 residues. The CDR3 protein is CASSLRGANQPQHF. The CDR3 DNA follows: TGTGCCAGCAGTTTACGCGGGGCTAATCAGCCCCAGCATTTT. Filled out from reference TRBV28 and TRBJ1-5, the complete variable domain reads DVKVTQSSRYLVKRTGEKVFLECVQDMDHENMFWYRQDPGLGLRLIYFSYDVKMKEKGDIPEGYSVSREKKERFSLILESASTNQTSMYLCASSLRGANQPQHFGDGTRLSIL.

This clonotype was observed a few times. The chain has TRBV15 and TRBJ1-2; tentatively, D is TRBD1 (6 bases). The length of the CDR3 is 13 residues. Per the germline V gene, CDR1 is LNHNV and CDR2 is YYDKDF (reference sequence). The V end lost 1 base, the J end lost 7 bases, and 10 bases lay between the germline ends. The CDR3 sequence: CATSRVRTAGYTF. For the CDR3, the DNA is TGTGCCACCAGCAGAGTCCGGACAGCTGGCTACACCTTC. Combining the CDR3 with reference TRBV15 and TRBJ1-2 gives the whole variable domain DAMVIQNPRYQVTQFGKPVTLSCSQTLNHNVMYWYQQKSSQAPKLLFHYYDKDFNNEADTPDNFQSRRPNTSFCFLDIRSPGLGDTAMYLCATSRVRTAGYTFGSGTRLTVV.

This clonotype was counted many times. This chain uses TRBV9 with TRBJ1-1; D is uncertain. The length of the CDR3 is 13 residues. Germline V lookup: CDR1 SGDLS, CDR2 YYNGEE. The V and J ends lost 2 bases and 0 bases respectively, with 5 bases between them. CDR3 amino acids: CASSVSLNTEAFF. Written as DNA, the CDR3 is TGTGCCAGCAGCGTGTCCTTGAACACTGAAGCTTTCTTT.

This sequence joins TRBV5-1 and TRBJ2-7; D unclear. The germline V and J ends were trimmed by 0 bases and 3 bases, with 10 bases remaining between them. The CDR3 runs to 14 residues. Germline V lookup: CDR1 SGHRS, CDR2 YFSETQ. CDR3 nucleotide sequence: TGCGCCAGCAGCTTGGGGTCAGACTTCTACGAGCAGTACTTC. This codes for CASSLGSDFYEQYF.

This clonotype was seen only a few times. The rearrangement links TRBV12-3 or TRBV12-4 to TRBJ2-3, with TRBD2 identical over 9 bases. The CDR3 totals 14 residues. Trimming cost V 5 bases and J 5 bases; bases outside gene matches: 5. The CDR3: CASSATSGGDTQYF. CDR3 nucleotide sequence: TGTGCCAGCAGTGCGACTAGCGGAGGAGATACGCAGTATTTT.

This clonotype has a count of ten or more. V is TRBV7-9 and J is TRBJ2-1; D unclear. V shed 5 bases and J shed 10 bases, with 24 bases lying between them. The CDR3 is made up of 16 amino acids. CDR1 is SEHNR, CDR2 FQNEAQ, per germline (reference sequence). CDR3 amino acids: CASSPQRPATGYEQFF. Here the CDR3 DNA reads TGTGCCAGCAGCCCCCAACGGCCAGCCACCGGTTACGAGCAGTTCTTC.

This clonotype was detected ten times or more. The rearrangement joins TRBV20-1 to TRBJ2-2, with 15 nucleotides matching TRBD2. Trimming at V came to 6 bases and at J to 3 bases, leaving 2 bases not matched to a gene. The CDR3 sequence is 15 residues long. Per the germline V gene, CDR1 is DFQATT and CDR2 is SNEGSKA (reference sequence). CDR3 nucleotide sequence: TGCAGTGCCAGGACTAGCGGGAGGGACACCGGGGAGCTGTTTTTT. It yields the protein CSARTSGRDTGELFF.

The gene calls are TRBV24-1 and TRBJ1-1; D call uncertain. Germline V gene lookup returns CDR1 KGHDR and CDR2 SFDVKD. Trimming left V 5 bases short and J 7 bases short, with 10 bases between. The CDR3 spans 12 residues. The CDR3 nucleotides are TGTGCCACCAGTGTTGCGGACGGTGAAGCTTTCTTT. Its protein is CATSVADGEAFF.

This clonotype has more than one count but fewer than ten. V and J are TRBV18 and TRBJ2-7; TRBD1 agrees at 7 bases. Germline V gives CDR1 KGHSH, CDR2 LQKENI. There are 13 residues in the CDR3. The J segment lost 6 bases and the V segment lost 3 bases, leaving 5 bases of the junction unmatched. The CDR3 sequence: CASSPKGGPEQYV. CDR3 coding DNA: TGTGCCAGCTCACCTAAAGGGGGCCCCGAGCAGTACGTC.

The V and J genes are TRBV6-1 and TRBJ2-3; possibly TRBD1 or TRBD2 for D (7 bases each). The CDR3 runs 15 residues. Germline assignment: CDR1 MNHNS and CDR2 SASEGT. V was shortened by 8 bases and J by 6 bases, with 21 bases between the two germline ends. Written as DNA, the CDR3 is TGTGCCAGCCGAAGGGAGGGGGCGACCTTTGATACGCAGTATTTT. Translating gives CASRREGATFDTQYF.

This clonotype appeared a few times. This sequence joins TRBV6-2 or TRBV6-3 and TRBJ2-3, with 7 bases fitting TRBD2. The ends lost 5 bases at V and 0 bases at J; junction bases unmatched: 20. There are 20 residues in the CDR3. CDR1 is MNHEY and CDR2 is SVGEGT in the germline V gene. CDR3 bases: TGTGCCAGCAGTCCCCTCCTCCGGCGGGAGATTACATCTAGCACAGATACGCAGTATTTT. Its protein product is CASSPLLRREITSSTDTQYF.

There are many counts of this clonotype. J is TRBJ1-5 and V is TRBV24-1; TRBD1 might be the D (6 bases). Germline V gene sequence: CDR1 KGHDR, CDR2 SFDVKD. The V and J ends lost 6 bases and 5 bases respectively, with 16 bases between them. This CDR3 spans 15 amino acids. The CDR3 DNA is TGTGCCACCAGTTCCTCACCTGGGGGCGATCAGCCCCAGCATTTT. Encoded protein: CATSSSPGGDQPQHF.